Listed below are T cell receptor beta chains from one sample, sequenced in a study of regulatory T cells in long-lasting Graves disease. Each CDR3 protein gets one entry after TCRdb re-called the multiplex PCR reads with MiXCR. The sample contains over 300,000 distinct CDR3 sequences, roughly a fifth of which appear only once. Material: peripheral blood mononuclear cells (PBMCs), obtained when the disease was refractory, from a patient treated with antithyroid drugs. The receptors come from a female donor with Graves disease. CDR3s include the opening cysteine and the closing phenylalanine or tryptophan. The order of the fields is clone size, D gene, V gene, J gene, CDR3 protein, CDR3 DNA. A D gene is named only where the DNA matches it firmly. Part of the rows lack a size; the others show once, few, many or a class for expanded clones.

abundance: many
d_gene: .
v_gene: TRBV29-1
j_gene: TRBJ1-1
CDR3aa: CSVKGRMNTEAFF
CDR3nt: TGCAGCGTTAAGGGACGGATGAACACTGAAGCTTTCTTT

abundance: .
d_gene: TRBD1
v_gene: TRBV12-3/TRBV12-4
j_gene: TRBJ2-6
CDR3aa: CASSLIRDRVGSGANVLTF
CDR3nt: TGTGCCAGCAGTTTAATTAGGGACAGGGTGGGGTCTGGGGCCAACGTCCTGACTTTC

abundance: many
d_gene: .
v_gene: TRBV28
j_gene: TRBJ2-7
CDR3aa: CASNVPGLGLYEQYF
CDR3nt: TGTGCCAGCAACGTCCCAGGACTCGGGCTCTACGAGCAGTACTTC

abundance: .
d_gene: TRBD2
v_gene: TRBV2
j_gene: TRBJ2-2
CDR3aa: CASRGLAGGTGELFF
CDR3nt: TGTGCCAGCAGGGGACTAGCGGGGGGAACCGGGGAGCTGTTTTTT

abundance: .
d_gene: .
v_gene: TRBV7-2
j_gene: TRBJ2-2
CDR3aa: CASSFLGNAGELFF
CDR3nt: TGTGCCAGCAGCTTCTTGGGTAATGCCGGGGAGCTGTTTTTT

abundance: .
d_gene: .
v_gene: TRBV20-1
j_gene: TRBJ1-2
CDR3aa: CSGIEGFNREGYTF
CDR3nt: TGCAGTGGCATAGAAGGTTTTAATAGGGAAGGCTACACCTTC

abundance: .
d_gene: .
v_gene: TRBV19
j_gene: TRBJ2-1
CDR3aa: CASLDSGGGSPDEQFF
CDR3nt: TGTGCCAGTTTAGACTCCGGGGGCGGGAGTCCGGATGAGCAGTTCTTC

abundance: .
d_gene: TRBD2
v_gene: TRBV20-1
j_gene: TRBJ2-7
CDR3aa: CSKGTSGRSGYEQYF
CDR3nt: TGCAGTAAAGGGACTAGCGGGCGCTCCGGGTACGAGCAGTACTTC

abundance: few
d_gene: .
v_gene: TRBV20-1
j_gene: TRBJ2-7
CDR3aa: CSAADNHEQYF
CDR3nt: TGCAGTGCAGCTGACAACCACGAGCAGTACTTC

abundance: few
d_gene: .
v_gene: TRBV7-3
j_gene: TRBJ1-1
CDR3aa: CASSPQPPGHTNAEAFF
CDR3nt: TGTGCCTCCAGCCCCCAGCCTCCGGGACACACGAACGCTGAAGCTTTCTTT

abundance: .
d_gene: .
v_gene: TRBV27
j_gene: TRBJ2-5
CDR3aa: CASSKPGLRYQETQYF
CDR3nt: TGTGCCAGCAGTAAACCGGGACTCCGGTACCAAGAGACCCAGTACTTC

abundance: many
d_gene: .
v_gene: TRBV15
j_gene: TRBJ1-2
CDR3aa: CATSRAGVFLYGYTF
CDR3nt: TGTGCCACCAGCAGAGCGGGGGTATTCCTCTATGGCTACACCTTC

abundance: once
d_gene: .
v_gene: TRBV7-2
j_gene: TRBJ1-2
CDR3aa: CASTPRGGWDYGYTF
CDR3nt: TGTGCCAGCACCCCTCGGGGGGGGTGGGACTATGGCTACACCTTC

abundance: many
d_gene: TRBD2
v_gene: TRBV7-2
j_gene: TRBJ2-7
CDR3aa: CASSLAAMGTSGSHEQYF
CDR3nt: TGTGCCAGCAGCCTGGCCGCCATGGGGACTAGCGGGAGCCACGAGCAGTACTTC

abundance: many
d_gene: TRBD1
v_gene: TRBV2
j_gene: TRBJ1-5
CDR3aa: CASSPKDRGHQPQHF
CDR3nt: TGTGCCAGCAGTCCGAAGGACAGGGGGCATCAGCCCCAGCATTTT

abundance: few
d_gene: .
v_gene: TRBV3-1
j_gene: TRBJ2-5
CDR3aa: CASSLGRGPQETQYF
CDR3nt: TGTGCCAGCAGCCTGGGGCGGGGGCCCCAAGAGACCCAGTACTTC

abundance: many
d_gene: .
v_gene: TRBV28
j_gene: TRBJ2-7
CDR3aa: CASSLDLRVIEQYF
CDR3nt: TGTGCCAGCAGTTTAGATTTGAGGGTGATCGAGCAGTACTTC

abundance: many
d_gene: .
v_gene: TRBV6-5
j_gene: TRBJ1-1
CDR3aa: CASSYGDTEAFF
CDR3nt: TGTGCCAGCAGCTACGGGGACACTGAAGCTTTCTTT

abundance: many
d_gene: TRBD1
v_gene: TRBV12-3/TRBV12-4
j_gene: TRBJ2-2
CDR3aa: CASSFGVPGWTGRGGELFF
CDR3nt: TGTGCCAGCAGTTTCGGGGTGCCGGGTTGGACAGGGCGAGGCGGGGAGCTGTTTTTT

abundance: .
d_gene: .
v_gene: TRBV5-4
j_gene: TRBJ1-1
CDR3aa: CASSPGPGKGVAEAFF
CDR3nt: TGTGCCAGCAGCCCTGGCCCCGGGAAGGGGGTCGCTGAAGCTTTCTTT

abundance: few
d_gene: .
v_gene: TRBV19
j_gene: TRBJ2-7
CDR3aa: CASSGGRRDYEQYF
CDR3nt: TGTGCCAGTAGTGGGGGACGGAGAGACTACGAGCAGTACTTC

abundance: .
d_gene: .
v_gene: TRBV4-3
j_gene: TRBJ2-7
CDR3aa: CASSHSYREKSSYEQYF
CDR3nt: TGCGCCAGCAGCCATTCTTACAGGGAAAAGAGCTCCTACGAGCAGTACTTC

abundance: .
d_gene: .
v_gene: TRBV6-2/TRBV6-3
j_gene: TRBJ1-1
CDR3aa: CAAGDPNTEAFF
CDR3nt: TGTGCCGCAGGGGACCCGAACACTGAAGCTTTCTTT

abundance: many
d_gene: TRBD1
v_gene: TRBV11-2
j_gene: TRBJ1-5
CDR3aa: CASSLRRGSNQPQHF
CDR3nt: TGTGCCAGCAGCTTACGCAGGGGGAGCAATCAGCCCCAGCATTTT

abundance: .
d_gene: TRBD1
v_gene: TRBV7-9
j_gene: TRBJ1-1
CDR3aa: CASSSDRQNTEAFF
CDR3nt: TGTGCCAGCAGCTCGGACAGGCAGAACACTGAAGCTTTCTTT

abundance: many
d_gene: TRBD1
v_gene: TRBV5-1
j_gene: TRBJ1-1
CDR3aa: CASTLSTGGSTEAFF
CDR3nt: TGCGCCAGCACCCTGTCCACAGGGGGCAGTACTGAAGCTTTCTTT

abundance: few
d_gene: .
v_gene: TRBV12-3/TRBV12-4
j_gene: TRBJ2-2
CDR3aa: CASSYAGRGTGELFF
CDR3nt: TGTGCCAGCAGTTACGCCGGGCGGGGCACCGGGGAGCTGTTTTTT

abundance: few
d_gene: .
v_gene: TRBV6-1
j_gene: TRBJ2-6
CDR3aa: CVSSQGQPGANVLTF
CDR3nt: TGTGTCAGCAGTCAAGGACAGCCTGGGGCCAACGTCCTGACTTTC

abundance: .
d_gene: TRBD2
v_gene: TRBV14
j_gene: TRBJ2-1
CDR3aa: CASSRSSLAGVRNEQFF
CDR3nt: TGTGCCAGCAGCAGGTCATCCCTAGCGGGAGTTCGGAATGAGCAGTTCTTC

abundance: .
d_gene: TRBD2
v_gene: TRBV29-1
j_gene: TRBJ2-2
CDR3aa: CSVSRASGSRTGELFF
CDR3nt: TGCAGCGTGAGCAGGGCTAGCGGGAGTAGAACCGGGGAGCTGTTTTTT

abundance: .
d_gene: TRBD1
v_gene: TRBV5-1
j_gene: TRBJ2-2
CDR3aa: CASRVTGRWGDTGELLF
CDR3nt: TGCGCCAGCAGAGTGACAGGGCGGTGGGGAGACACCGGGGAGCTGCTTTTT

abundance: .
d_gene: .
v_gene: TRBV5-1
j_gene: TRBJ2-2
CDR3aa: CATNSGSPNTGELFF
CDR3nt: TGCGCCACCAATTCAGGATCTCCGAACACCGGGGAGCTGTTTTTT

abundance: many
d_gene: TRBD2
v_gene: TRBV11-2
j_gene: TRBJ2-2
CDR3aa: CASSKGLAGAEELFF
CDR3nt: TGTGCCAGCAGTAAGGGACTAGCGGGGGCAGAGGAGCTGTTTTTT

abundance: many
d_gene: .
v_gene: TRBV2
j_gene: TRBJ2-4
CDR3aa: CASSSGEGKNIQYF
CDR3nt: TGTGCCAGCTCGTCCGGGGAAGGAAAAAACATTCAGTACTTC

abundance: few
d_gene: .
v_gene: TRBV3-1
j_gene: TRBJ2-5
CDR3aa: CASSPAGAETQYF
CDR3nt: TGTGCCAGCAGCCCCGCGGGGGCGGAGACCCAGTACTTC

abundance: many
d_gene: TRBD1
v_gene: TRBV2
j_gene: TRBJ1-2
CDR3aa: CASSRQGTNYGYTF
CDR3nt: TGTGCCAGCAGTCGACAGGGAACAAACTATGGCTACACCTTC

abundance: many
d_gene: .
v_gene: TRBV30
j_gene: TRBJ1-4
CDR3aa: CAWTRWGSTNEKLFF
CDR3nt: TGTGCCTGGACCCGGTGGGGTTCAACTAATGAAAAACTGTTTTTT

abundance: many
d_gene: .
v_gene: TRBV19
j_gene: TRBJ1-6
CDR3aa: CASSGVWASPLHF
CDR3nt: TGTGCCAGTAGTGGCGTCTGGGCATCACCCCTCCACTTT

abundance: .
d_gene: .
v_gene: TRBV11-2
j_gene: TRBJ2-7
CDR3aa: CASSLGGLFYEQYF
CDR3nt: TGTGCCAGCAGCTTAGGGGGACTTTTCTACGAGCAGTACTTC

abundance: many
d_gene: .
v_gene: TRBV18
j_gene: TRBJ1-1
CDR3aa: CASSPSGQNTEAFF
CDR3nt: TGTGCCAGCTCACCATCGGGACAGAACACTGAAGCTTTCTTT

abundance: few
d_gene: .
v_gene: TRBV10-1
j_gene: TRBJ2-5
CDR3aa: CASGRTNFTDEETQYF
CDR3nt: TGCGCCAGCGGACGGACAAATTTTACAGACGAGGAGACCCAGTACTTC

abundance: many
d_gene: .
v_gene: TRBV11-1
j_gene: TRBJ2-2
CDR3aa: CASSLYNPSMTAGTGELFF
CDR3nt: TGTGCCAGCAGCTTATATAATCCTTCAATGACAGCCGGCACCGGGGAGCTGTTTTTT

abundance: .
d_gene: .
v_gene: TRBV19
j_gene: TRBJ2-4
CDR3aa: CASGTGAAKNIQYF
CDR3nt: TGTGCCAGTGGTACCGGCGCAGCCAAAAACATTCAGTACTTC

abundance: .
d_gene: .
v_gene: TRBV5-1
j_gene: TRBJ1-2
CDR3aa: CASRAGWAYGYTF
CDR3nt: TGCGCCAGCAGGGCAGGGTGGGCCTATGGCTACACCTTC

abundance: many
d_gene: TRBD1
v_gene: TRBV25-1
j_gene: TRBJ1-6
CDR3aa: CASSESRRDRVRSPLHF
CDR3nt: TGTGCCAGCAGTGAATCAAGACGGGACAGGGTCAGATCACCCCTCCACTTT

abundance: few
d_gene: .
v_gene: TRBV20-1
j_gene: TRBJ1-2
CDR3aa: CSEKGPANYGYTF
CDR3nt: TGCAGTGAGAAGGGGCCCGCTAACTATGGCTACACCTTC

abundance: .
d_gene: TRBD1
v_gene: TRBV20-1
j_gene: TRBJ1-5
CDR3aa: CSARGTRGNQPQHF
CDR3nt: TGCAGTGCTAGAGGCACCAGGGGGAATCAGCCCCAGCATTTT

abundance: many
d_gene: TRBD2
v_gene: TRBV28
j_gene: TRBJ2-4
CDR3aa: CASSFGGTTKNIQYF
CDR3nt: TGTGCCAGCAGTTTCGGCGGGACTACCAAAAACATTCAGTACTTC

abundance: .
d_gene: .
v_gene: TRBV25-1
j_gene: TRBJ1-1
CDR3aa: CASMAGLNTEAFF
CDR3nt: TGTGCCAGCATGGCAGGGCTGAACACTGAAGCTTTCTTT

abundance: .
d_gene: .
v_gene: TRBV19
j_gene: TRBJ1-5
CDR3aa: CASSMSGQSNQPQHF
CDR3nt: TGTGCCAGTAGTATGTCAGGGCAGAGCAATCAGCCCCAGCATTTT

abundance: once
d_gene: .
v_gene: TRBV6-1
j_gene: TRBJ1-2
CDR3aa: CASSTRLPSSYTF
CDR3nt: TGTGCCAGCAGTACCCGCCTCCCGTCCTCCTACACCTTC

abundance: .
d_gene: TRBD2
v_gene: TRBV6-1
j_gene: TRBJ2-7
CDR3aa: CASSTLTSGSYEQYF
CDR3nt: TGTGCCAGTAGTACCCTGACTAGCGGGAGTTACGAGCAGTACTTC

abundance: many
d_gene: .
v_gene: TRBV28
j_gene: TRBJ2-7
CDR3aa: CASSLPGKYEQYF
CDR3nt: TGTGCCAGCAGTTTGCCAGGGAAGTACGAGCAGTACTTC

abundance: .
d_gene: .
v_gene: TRBV18
j_gene: TRBJ1-2
CDR3aa: CASSPARGAGYTF
CDR3nt: TGTGCCAGCTCACCGGCCCGGGGGGCTGGCTACACCTTC

abundance: many
d_gene: .
v_gene: TRBV9
j_gene: TRBJ2-7
CDR3aa: CASSVDPGTTYEQYF
CDR3nt: TGTGCCAGCAGCGTAGATCCAGGTACCACCTACGAGCAGTACTTC